This is a list of T cell receptor beta chains from one sample in a study of blood T cell repertoires in COVID-19. Using immunoSEQ multiplex PCR, the repertoire was profiled, and TCRdb retains in-frame clones only, with some absent. The sample lists 200,000 or so clones, approximately 82% seen once, with 6.9% in the top ten. Material: peripheral blood. The receptors were sampled from a human donor with acute or convalescent COVID-19. The donor label of this sample is uncertain. Each CDR3 is given with its conserved first and last residue. D genes are given only for firm matches. Clone sizes are given selectively: once, few, many, or a class where the clone is expanded.

CDR3,DNA,size,J,V,D,length
CASTDRLTDTQYF,TGTGCCAGCACCGACAGGCTCACAGATACGCAGTATTTT,NA,TRBJ2-3,TRBV7-6,NA,13
CASSERGQGALKSNQPQHF,TGTGCCAGCAGTGAACGGGGTCAGGGGGCGTTAAAAAGCAATCAGCCCCAGCATTTT,once,TRBJ1-5,TRBV6-1,TRBD1,19
CASSLGRVTGTEAFF,TGTGCCAGCAGTTTAGGGAGGGTTACGGGGACTGAAGCTTTCTTT,NA,TRBJ1-1,TRBV27,NA,15
CASSQGLAGGPQETQYF,TGTGCCAGCAGCCAAGGCCTAGCGGGAGGGCCCCAAGAGACCCAGTACTTC,NA,TRBJ2-5,TRBV4-2,TRBD2,17
CASSRARPGQGTGELFF,TGTGCCAGCAGCCGTGCCCGGCCGGGACAGGGCACCGGGGAGCTGTTTTTT,NA,TRBJ2-2,TRBV7-3,TRBD1,17
CASSHGANYGYTF,TGTGCCAGCAGCCACGGAGCTAACTATGGCTACACCTTC,NA,TRBJ1-2,TRBV6-2/TRBV6-3,NA,13
CASSSRGTGNPGANVLTF,TGTGCCAGCAGCTCTAGGGGGACAGGGAACCCTGGGGCCAACGTCCTGACTTTC,NA,TRBJ2-6,TRBV7-3,TRBD1,18
CSASQHRGNQPQHF,TGCAGTGCTAGTCAGCACAGGGGCAATCAGCCCCAGCATTTT,once,TRBJ1-5,TRBV20-1,NA,14
CASSSRTSGVDTQYF,TGTGCCAGCAGCTCCCGGACTAGCGGAGTAGATACGCAGTATTTT,NA,TRBJ2-3,TRBV11-2,TRBD2,15
CASSPRGGNEQFF,TGTGCCAGCAGTCCCAGAGGGGGCAATGAGCAGTTCTTC,NA,TRBJ2-1,TRBV27,NA,13
CASSFRLAATQYF,TGTGCCAGCAGCTTTCGACTAGCGGCGACCCAGTACTTC,NA,TRBJ2-5,TRBV7-9,TRBD2,13
CASSFREGNQPQHF,TGTGCCAGCAGTTTCCGGGAGGGGAATCAGCCCCAGCATTTT,NA,TRBJ1-5,TRBV27,NA,14
CASSGTARYGYTF,TGTGCCAGCAGCGGGACAGCGAGGTATGGCTACACCTTC,NA,TRBJ1-2,TRBV12-3/TRBV12-4,TRBD1,13
CATSDRRGDYGYTF,TGTGCCACCAGTGATCGCAGGGGAGACTATGGCTACACCTTC,NA,TRBJ1-2,TRBV24-1,NA,14
CASRVRETGNTEAFF,TGCGCCAGCAGGGTCAGGGAGACAGGAAACACTGAAGCTTTCTTT,NA,TRBJ1-1,TRBV5-1,NA,15
CASSLRGSEKLFF,TGTGCCAGCAGCTTAAGGGGGAGTGAAAAACTGTTTTTT,few,TRBJ1-4,TRBV13,NA,13
CASSLARGVHGYTF,TGTGCCAGCAGTTTGGCCAGGGGGGTCCATGGCTACACCTTC,NA,TRBJ1-2,TRBV28,TRBD1,14
CASSVAPAGGPGGELFF,TGTGCCAGCAGCGTAGCTCCAGCGGGAGGGCCTGGCGGGGAGCTGTTTTTT,once,TRBJ2-2,TRBV9,TRBD2,17
CASSASGGSGDTQYF,TGCGCCAGCAGTGCCTCAGGGGGCTCTGGAGATACGCAGTATTTT,NA,TRBJ2-3,TRBV10-1,TRBD1,15
CASSPIDRSSYEQYF,TGTGCCAGCAGCCCTATCGACAGGAGCTCCTACGAGCAGTACTTC,NA,TRBJ2-7,TRBV5-4,NA,15
CASRLGTATDTQYF,TGTGCCAGCAGGCTCGGGACAGCCACAGATACGCAGTATTTT,NA,TRBJ2-3,TRBV27,TRBD1,14
CASSGVGANTGELFF,TGTGCCAGCTCGGGTGTCGGGGCGAACACCGGGGAGCTGTTTTTT,NA,TRBJ2-2,TRBV18,NA,15
CASSLDSYGYTF,TGTGCCAGCAGCTTGGACAGCTATGGCTACACCTTC,NA,TRBJ1-2,TRBV5-4,NA,12
CASSVGTGGGYGYTF,TGTGCCAGCAGCGTAGGCACAGGGGGCGGCTATGGCTACACCTTC,many,TRBJ1-2,TRBV9,TRBD1,15
CASRHSRVRQPQHF,TGTGCAAGTCGCCATTCCCGGGTTCGGCAGCCCCAGCATTTT,NA,TRBJ1-5,TRBV12-2,NA,14
CASSPGLAGVRETQYF,TGTGCCAGCAGCCCTGGACTAGCGGGAGTCAGAGAGACCCAGTACTTC,few,TRBJ2-5,TRBV7-2,TRBD2,16
CASSKKHATGVFEQYF,TGTGCCAGCAGCAAAAAACACGCCACGGGAGTTTTCGAGCAGTACTTC,NA,TRBJ2-7,TRBV21-1,NA,16
CASSGGHWSSYNSPLHF,TGTGCCAGCAGTGGAGGACACTGGAGCTCCTATAATTCACCCCTCCACTTT,NA,TRBJ1-6,TRBV25-1,NA,17
CASRLAGADTQYF,TGTGCCAGCAGACTAGCGGGAGCAGATACGCAGTATTTT,NA,TRBJ2-3,TRBV27,TRBD2,13
CASSLGRTDTQYF,TGTGCCAGCAGCTTAGGGCGCACAGATACGCAGTATTTT,NA,TRBJ2-3,TRBV7-2,NA,13
CASSRDSGLARGEQFF,TGTGCCAGCAGCAGAGACTCGGGACTAGCGAGGGGTGAGCAGTTCTTC,NA,TRBJ2-1,TRBV7-8,TRBD2,16
CSATSLDTQYF,TGCAGCGCCACTAGTTTAGATACGCAGTATTTT,NA,TRBJ2-3,TRBV29-1,NA,11
CASSGDRNSGNTIYF,TGCGCCAGCAGTGGGGACAGGAACTCTGGAAACACCATATATTTT,NA,TRBJ1-3,TRBV10-1,TRBD1,15
CASSFGGSGNTIYF,TGTGCCAGCAGCTTTGGGGGGTCTGGAAACACCATATATTTT,few,TRBJ1-3,TRBV11-2,NA,14
CASSPMTGAPDTQYF,TGTGCCAGCTCACCCATGACTGGGGCTCCAGATACGCAGTATTTT,NA,TRBJ2-3,TRBV18,NA,15
CASSQGGAGGTYGYTF,TGTGCCAGCAGCCAAGGTGGGGCAGGGGGAACCTATGGCTACACCTTC,NA,TRBJ1-2,TRBV7-3,TRBD1,16